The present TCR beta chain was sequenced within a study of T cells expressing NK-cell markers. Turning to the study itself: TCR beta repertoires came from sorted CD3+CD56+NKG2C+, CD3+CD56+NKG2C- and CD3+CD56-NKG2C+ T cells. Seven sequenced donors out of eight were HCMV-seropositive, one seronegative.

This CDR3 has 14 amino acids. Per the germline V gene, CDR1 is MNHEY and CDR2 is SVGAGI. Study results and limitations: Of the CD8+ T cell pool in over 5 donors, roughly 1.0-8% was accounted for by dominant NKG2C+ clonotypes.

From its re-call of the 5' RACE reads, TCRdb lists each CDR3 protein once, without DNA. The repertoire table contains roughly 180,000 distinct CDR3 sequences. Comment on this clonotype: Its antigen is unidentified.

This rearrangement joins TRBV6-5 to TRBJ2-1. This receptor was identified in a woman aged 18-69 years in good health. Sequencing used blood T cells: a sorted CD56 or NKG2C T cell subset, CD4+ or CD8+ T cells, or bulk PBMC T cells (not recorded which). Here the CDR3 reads CASSYRVVWNEQFF.